Reported below is one T cell receptor (beta chain). This clone was picked up a small number of times. Its recognized antigen is unknown. No base-level quality is on record; no much larger clone is a single base apart. CDR1 LGHNA and CDR2 YNFKEQ were looked up in the germline V gene. From the cysteine up to the phenylalanine, the CDR3 has a length of 15 residues. Only the CDR3 portion is preserved as DNA: 45 bases, with reading frame beginning at the first base. Between the V and J ends, shortened by 0 bases and 4 bases respectively, the junction contains 10 bases. The collaborating institutions used their own protocols to collect whole blood in K2EDTA tubes. For TCRbeta analysis, collaborators shipped samples as frozen whole blood, isolated PBMCs, or DNA extracted from either of those sample types. This record comes from a study of blood T cell repertoires in COVID-19 (TCRdb year 2020). Broadly, across the study: Samples covering the acute and convalescent phases of COVID-19 were provided by collaborators in the United States, Italy and Spain. The material from the prospective study consisted of cDNA or gDNA derived from T cells, B-cell-depleted T cells, or PBMCs. Deeply sampled blood TCRbeta repertoires from subjects exposed to, actively infected with, or recovered from COVID-19 were included in the dataset. The repertoires were released in a freely available public database intended as a resource for research on the immune response to SARS-CoV-2. Samples were obtained from the ongoing ImmuneRACE study (first 160 participants) and from about 1,300 subjects provided by 6 global collaborators. Nearly every sample came with metadata listing a de-identified subject ID, COVID-19 status, age in years and sex. HLA class I and class II types, where available, came from metadata supplied by the sample provider rather than from assay-based typing. What the study reported, not specific to this receptor: How much clinical and demographic metadata was included differed by source and by participant, and the metadata was provided uncurated.

TCRbeta CDR3 regions were amplified from genomic DNA by means of the immunoSEQ Assay, a bias-controlled multiplex PCR. Under the source paper's analysis protocol: Within the assay, amplification of reference gene primers was used to estimate how many nucleated cells each sample contained. Sequence reads were collapsed and filtered to measure the absolute abundance of every unique TCRbeta CDR3 rearrangement. For each sample, productive Simpson clonality was calculated by taking the square root of Simpson's diversity index across productive rearrangements. TCRdb limited this immuneACCESS table to in-frame rearrangements with V and J called. A share of clones is missing; checked studies link under half to unresolved V genes, and the rest is unexplained. The DNA gave D and trimming, while V, J and clone size come from that table. For this sample there are approximately 96,000 clones; more than 85% appear just once. The ten most abundant clones make up less than 2% of the sample.

Sequences were obtained from peripheral blood. The origin of this receptor is a man aged 55 to 70 with acute or convalescent COVID-19. The chain links TRBV4-2 with TRBJ2-1; the D gene remains uncertain. In nucleotides, the sequence is TGTGCCAGCAGCCAAGATCGGAGCGTATACAATGAGCAGTTCTTC. It encodes CASSQDRSVYNEQFF.